This entry describes one T cell receptor beta chain. Its cognate antigen is unknown. These data belong to a study of T cell responses to AZD1222 COVID-19 vaccine. Findings and limits, study-wide: Spike-wide coverage was observed for vaccine-associated CD4 TCRs, with dominant responses at 160-218 and 743-854. Among those given AZD1222, only 6 or 7 were seropositive at baseline. Increased Spike-specific TCR breadth and depth were observed after two AZD1222 doses. Repertoires were sampled only after the peak T cell response.

Sequencing was performed with immunoSEQ multiplex PCR; in TCRdb, only in-frame clones are kept and a portion is missing. The sample lists under 250,000 clones, around 93% occurring once. V lost 4 bases, J lost 7 bases, and 18 bases lay in between. Germline CDR1 and CDR2: SGHRS and YFSETQ. This CDR3 comprises 15 residues. The source of this sequence is an adult in good health. The chain joins TRBV5-1 to TRBJ2-1; D possibly matches TRBD1 or TRBD2 (6 bases each). This specimen consisted of peripheral blood, obtained on day 0 of MenACWY control vaccination. CDR3 nucleotide sequence: TGCGCCAGCAGCCAATCTCCGGGGGCTGCGAATGAGCAGTTCTTC. It codes for CASSQSPGAANEQFF.